This TCR beta chain was profiled in a study of shared clonotypes between healthy human individuals. Findings and caveats of the study: Some naive CD4 clonotypes, around 5%, turned up in common across a handful of donors. In having few donors, the study represented limited genetic and exposure-history diversity.

Note on this clone: Antigen unknown.

Assay execution proceeded at the deep level. Sequencing used immunoSEQ multiplex PCR; TCRdb keeps in-frame clones, though not all of them. The table records roughly 1 million clones, about 77% of them present only once. Sequenced sample: memory CD4+ T cells sorted from blood. The subset was: CD45RA-negative fraction. The TCR sequence derives from a man aged 18 to 29 in good health.

The CDR3 is CASSSQGRGYGYTF. CDR3 coding DNA: TGTGCCAGCAGTTCTCAGGGGAGGGGCTATGGCTACACCTTC. This chain joins TRBV27 and TRBJ1-2, with a tentative D call TRBD1 (6 bases). Trimming pared 4 bases from V and 4 bases from J, leaving 13 bases between. CDR3 size: 14 residues. Per the germline V gene, CDR1 is MNHEY and CDR2 is SMNVEV (reference sequence).